The subject of this entry is one T cell receptor (beta chain). It has no known antigen specificity. No much larger clonotype is one base removed from it; base qualities were not supplied. To prepare the library, the immunoSEQ multiplex PCR assay was applied. TCRdb carries this immuneACCESS record with in-frame sequences only. Its versions omit some clonotypes, under half of them owing to an unresolved V gene in the studies checked, with the rest unexplained. The sample records 50,000 to 55,000 clones, roughly nine tenths of which are singletons. About 0.4% of the sample is held by the ten biggest clonotypes. The sample comes from a study of T cell changes during pregnancy in multiple sclerosis (dated by TCRdb to between 2018 and 2021). Some background on the complete study: The study looked at changes in the T cell repertoire across pregnancy in women with multiple sclerosis.

V and J are truncated by 6 bases and 13 bases respectively, leaving an intervening sequence of 13 bases. There are 12 amino acids in the CDR3, from cysteine to phenylalanine inclusive. This entry keeps only the CDR3 DNA: 36 bases, framed from base 1. The germline V gene (reference sequence) supplies CDR1 MNHEY and CDR2 SMNVEV. In this chain, TRBV27 is recombined with TRBJ2-6; the D gene is perhaps TRBD2, from 5 matching bases. This receptor was identified in a female donor with multiple sclerosis, enrolled in a pregnancy study. The specimen comprised CD4+ T cells from peripheral blood mononuclear cells, sampled after pregnancy. Read as DNA, the sequence is TGTGCCAGCAGGGCGGCGGGCAAGGTCCTGACTTTC. It translates as CASRAAGKVLTF.